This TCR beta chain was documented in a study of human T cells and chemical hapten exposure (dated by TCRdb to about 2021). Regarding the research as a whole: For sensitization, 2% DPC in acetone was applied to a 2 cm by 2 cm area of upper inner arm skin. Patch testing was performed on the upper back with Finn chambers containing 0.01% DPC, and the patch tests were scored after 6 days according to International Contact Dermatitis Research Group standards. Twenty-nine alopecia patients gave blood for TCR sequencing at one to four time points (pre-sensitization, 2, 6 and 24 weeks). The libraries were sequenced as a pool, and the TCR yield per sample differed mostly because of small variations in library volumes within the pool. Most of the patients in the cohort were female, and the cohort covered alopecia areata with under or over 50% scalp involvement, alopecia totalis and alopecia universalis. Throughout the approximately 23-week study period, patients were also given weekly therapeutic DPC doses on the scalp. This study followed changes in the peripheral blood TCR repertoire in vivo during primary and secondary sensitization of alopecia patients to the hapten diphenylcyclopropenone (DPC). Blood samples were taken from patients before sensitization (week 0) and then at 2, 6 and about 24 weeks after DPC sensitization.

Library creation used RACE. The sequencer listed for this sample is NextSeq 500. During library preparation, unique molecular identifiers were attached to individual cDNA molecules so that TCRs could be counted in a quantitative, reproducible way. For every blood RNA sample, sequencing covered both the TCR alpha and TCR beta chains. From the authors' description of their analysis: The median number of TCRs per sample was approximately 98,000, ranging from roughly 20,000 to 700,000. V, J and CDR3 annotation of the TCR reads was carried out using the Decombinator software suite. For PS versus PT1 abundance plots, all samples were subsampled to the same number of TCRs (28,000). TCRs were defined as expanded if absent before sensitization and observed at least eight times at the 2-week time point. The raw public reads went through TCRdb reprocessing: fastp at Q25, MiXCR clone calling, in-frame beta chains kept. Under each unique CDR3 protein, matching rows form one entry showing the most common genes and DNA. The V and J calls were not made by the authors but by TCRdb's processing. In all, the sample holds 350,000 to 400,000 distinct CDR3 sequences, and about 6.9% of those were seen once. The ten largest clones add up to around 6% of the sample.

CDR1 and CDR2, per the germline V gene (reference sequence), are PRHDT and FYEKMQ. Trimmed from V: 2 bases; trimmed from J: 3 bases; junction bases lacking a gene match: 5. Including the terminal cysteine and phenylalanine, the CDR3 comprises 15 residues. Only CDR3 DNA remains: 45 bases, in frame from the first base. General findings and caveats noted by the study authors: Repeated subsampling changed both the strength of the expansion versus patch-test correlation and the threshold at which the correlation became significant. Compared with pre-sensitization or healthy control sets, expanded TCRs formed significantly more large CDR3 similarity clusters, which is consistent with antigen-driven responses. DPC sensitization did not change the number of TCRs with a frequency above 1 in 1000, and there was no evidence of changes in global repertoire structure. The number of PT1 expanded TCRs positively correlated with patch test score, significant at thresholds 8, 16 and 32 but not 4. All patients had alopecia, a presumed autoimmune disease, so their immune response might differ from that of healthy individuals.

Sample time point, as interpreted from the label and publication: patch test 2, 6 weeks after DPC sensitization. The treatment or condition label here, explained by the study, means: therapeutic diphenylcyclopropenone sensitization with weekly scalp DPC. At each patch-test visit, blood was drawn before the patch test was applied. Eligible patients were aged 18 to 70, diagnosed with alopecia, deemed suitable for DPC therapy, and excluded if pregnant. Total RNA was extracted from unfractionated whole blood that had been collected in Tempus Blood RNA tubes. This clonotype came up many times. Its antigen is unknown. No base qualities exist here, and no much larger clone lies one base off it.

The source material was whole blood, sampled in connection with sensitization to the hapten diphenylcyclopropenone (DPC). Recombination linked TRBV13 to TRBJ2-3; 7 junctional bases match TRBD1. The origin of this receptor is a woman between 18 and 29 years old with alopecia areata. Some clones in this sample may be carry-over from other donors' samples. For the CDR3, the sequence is CASSLNGQVTDTQYF. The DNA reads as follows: TGTGCCAGCAGCTTAAATGGACAGGTGACAGATACGCAGTATTTT.